The 23 T cell receptor beta chains reported below all come from one sample, sequenced in a study of STAT5B mutations in CD4+ large granular lymphocyte leukemia. Produced via immunoSEQ multiplex PCR; TCRdb's table is partial and in-frame only. Of roughly 32,000 clones listed, roughly nine tenths were seen once; the top ten hold over 0.35%. Sample: CD4+ T cells from blood buffy coats. The source is a human donor in good health.

The rearrangement uses TRBV5-6 and TRBJ1-2; D not certain. Trimming took 0 bases from V and 3 from J, leaving 6 bases between them. The CDR3 has 13 residues. Germline V CDR1 and CDR2: SGHDT, YYEEEE. CDR3 amino acids: CASSLVQDYGYTF. The CDR3 nucleotides read TGTGCCAGCAGCTTGGTTCAGGACTATGGCTACACCTTC.

This chain links TRBV7-2 with TRBJ2-3; TRBD2 matches at 8 bases. This CDR3 has 15 residues. V lost 2 bases to trimming and J lost 3 bases; unmatched junction nucleotides: 4. Germline V lookup: CDR1 SGHTA, CDR2 FQGNSA. The CDR3 protein is CASSLYSSGTDTQYF. The CDR3 DNA is TGTGCCAGCAGCTTATACTCTAGCGGGACAGATACGCAGTATTTT.

The gene calls are TRBV7-6 and TRBJ1-3; D possibly corresponds to TRBD1 (5 bases). This CDR3 spans 13 amino acids. With 6 bases removed from V and 4 bases from J, the gap between germline ends came to 10 bases. Germline V lookup: CDR1 SGHVS, CDR2 FNYEAQ. The chain's CDR3 is CASSRGWGNTIYF. For the CDR3, the DNA is TGTGCCAGCAGTCGGGGGTGGGGAAACACCATATATTTT.

This clone is a singleton in its sample. This chain links TRBV6-6 with TRBJ2-7, with 10 bases fitting TRBD2. The CDR3 has 15 residues. The V and J ends lost 0 bases and 3 bases, in that order; junction bases with no gene match: 2. Germline CDR1 reads MNHNY; CDR2 reads SVGAGI (reference sequence). As DNA, the CDR3 is TGTGCCAGCAGTTACTCCCGGACTAGCGGCTACGAGCAGTACTTC. It yields the protein CASSYSRTSGYEQYF.

This chain links TRBV6-8 with TRBJ2-2; D is perhaps TRBD1 or TRBD2 (5 bases each). This CDR3 is built from 16 residues. V gave up 6 bases and J gave up 6 bases, with 20 bases separating them. Germline CDR1 MNHGY, CDR2 SAAAGT. CDR3 region: CASSHRGPACAGELFF. Here the CDR3 DNA reads TGTGCCAGCAGCCATCGGGGACCCGCCTGCGCCGGGGAGCTGTTTTTT.

The CDR3, as DNA: TGTGCCAGTAGTAACCGGGACAGAAATCAGCCCCAGCATTTT. This encodes CASSNRDRNQPQHF. The chain joins TRBV19 to TRBJ1-5; 7 bases match TRBD1. The V and J ends lost 4 bases and 4 bases, in that order; junction bases with no gene match: 4. The CDR3 length is 14 residues. Germline lookup yields CDR1 LNHDA and CDR2 SQIVND (reference sequence).

The rearrangement uses TRBV28 and TRBJ1-4; D possibly corresponds to TRBD1 (6 bases). CDR3 length: 15 residues. CDR1 is MDHEN, CDR2 SYDVKM, per germline. With 5 bases removed from V and 1 base from J, the gap between germline ends came to 11 bases. The DNA of the CDR3 is TGTGCCAGCAGTGAGCAGGACAGAACTAATGAAAAACTGTTTTTT. This codes for CASSEQDRTNEKLFF.

This clone was seen once. Here the CDR3 reads CASSRSGDTQYF. DNA for the CDR3: TGTGCCAGCAGCCGTAGCGGAGATACGCAGTATTTT. This chain links TRBV9 with TRBJ2-3; possible D gene TRBD2, 6 bases. In germline, CDR1 is SGDLS, CDR2 YYNGEE. Trimming cost V 4 bases and J 5 bases, with 8 bases left between them. The CDR3 has 12 residues.

This chain links TRBV6-1 with TRBJ2-1, with 7 nucleotides matching TRBD1. The ends lost 2 bases at V and 14 bases at J; junction bases unmatched: 6. Germline V lookup: CDR1 MNHNS, CDR2 SASEGT. The CDR3 consists of 12 residues. The CDR3 loop reads CASSEQDRDEFF. DNA of the CDR3: TGTGCCAGCAGTGAACAAGACAGGGACGAGTTCTTC.

The V call is TRBV10-3, the J call TRBJ2-2, with D unclear. In germline, CDR1 is ENHRY, CDR2 SYGVKD. The CDR3 is made up of 15 amino acids. V shed 2 bases and J shed 1 base, with 8 bases lying between them. As DNA, the CDR3 is TGTGCCATCAGTGAGGCACCTCGGAACACCGGGGAGCTGTTTTTT. This gives the protein CAISEAPRNTGELFF.

The genes are TRBV19 and TRBJ2-3, with TRBD1 identical over 9 bases. The CDR3 covers 17 residues. With 3 bases clipped from V and 3 bases from J, the junction kept 10 bases outside the gene matches. The germline V gene has CDR1 LNHDA and CDR2 SQIVND (reference sequence). DNA of the CDR3: TGTGCCAGTAGTATGAAGGGGGGGACAGGGCCTACAGATACGCAGTATTTT. Translation gives CASSMKGGTGPTDTQYF.

The V gene is TRBV12-5, the J gene TRBJ2-2; no firm D call. Germline CDR1 is LGHNT and CDR2 is FRNRAP. This CDR3 contains 14 residues. V was pared by 1 base and J by 2 bases, with 5 bases between. CDR3 in amino acids: CASGLGQNTGELFF. The CDR3 nucleotides read TGTGCTAGTGGTTTGGGGCAAAACACCGGGGAGCTGTTTTTT.

The V and J genes are TRBV15 and TRBJ2-7; 9 bases fit TRBD1. Per germline, CDR1 LNHNV and CDR2 YYDKDF (reference sequence). This CDR3 spans 16 amino acids. The junction had 13 bases not matched to a gene; V was cut back by 3 bases and J by 7 bases. The CDR3 region has the DNA TGTGCCACCAGCAGGGGTTCCGGGACAGGGAACGGGGAGCAGTACTTC. Protein: CATSRGSGTGNGEQYF.

This chain uses TRBV7-9 with TRBJ1-3, with a weak D call TRBD1 (5 bases). The CDR3 is 13 amino acids. The germline V and J ends were trimmed by 8 bases and 4 bases, with 12 bases remaining between them. Per the germline V gene, CDR1 is SEHNR and CDR2 is FQNEAQ (reference sequence). The CDR3 DNA sequence: TGTGCCAGCCACCTTGGGGCCGGAAACACCATATATTTT. Protein sequence: CASHLGAGNTIYF.

J is TRBJ2-7 and V is TRBV28; the D gene is possibly TRBD2 (7 bases). The CDR3 has 14 residues. The V and J ends lost 5 bases and 5 bases respectively, with 16 bases between them. Germline V CDR1 and CDR2: MDHEN, SYDVKM. This CDR3 is CASSNGGAGNEQYF. Here the CDR3 DNA reads TGTGCCAGCAGTAATGGGGGGGCGGGCAACGAGCAGTACTTC.

This sequence joins TRBV20-1 and TRBJ1-1; the D is unclear. The germline V gene has CDR1 DFQATT and CDR2 SNEGSKA (reference sequence). V lost 1 base, J lost 8 bases, and 8 bases lay in between. This CDR3 comprises 11 residues. CDR3 amino acids: CSARGLGEAFF. In DNA, the CDR3 is TGCAGTGCTAGAGGGCTGGGAGAAGCTTTCTTT.

The chain employs TRBV2 and TRBJ1-6, with D possibly being TRBD1 (5 bases). V was shortened by 5 bases and J by 13 bases, with 12 bases between the two germline ends. Per the germline V gene, CDR1 is SNHLY and CDR2 is FYNNEI. The CDR3 is 12 residues long. The CDR3 DNA reads as TGTGCCAGCAGTTATAGTGGGGGGCCCCTCCACTTT. It is translated as CASSYSGGPLHF.

V and J are TRBV28 and TRBJ2-1; TRBD1 matches 8 bases. Germline V gives CDR1 MDHEN, CDR2 SYDVKM. The CDR3 totals 14 residues. After removal of 6 bases from V and 4 bases from J, the junction contained 5 bases not matched to a gene. The chain's CDR3 is CASRQGGSYNEQFF. CDR3 bases: TGTGCCAGCAGACAGGGGGGATCTTACAATGAGCAGTTCTTC.

V gene TRBV7-8 combines with J gene TRBJ1-1, with D possibly being TRBD1 (5 bases). The V gene's germline CDR1 is SGHVS and CDR2 FQNEAQ. Trimming shortened V by 4 bases and J by 3 bases, and 9 bases separated the two germline ends. The CDR3 contains 13 residues. The chain's CDR3 is CASSWGGDTEAFF. DNA for the CDR3: TGTGCCAGCAGCTGGGGGGGGGACACTGAAGCTTTCTTT.

CDR3 DNA sequence: TGCACCAGCAGCCAAGATTATTTGGGGACTAGCGGGAGTGGGGAGCTGTTTTTT. Its protein product is CTSSQDYLGTSGSGELFF. This sequence joins TRBV1 and TRBJ2-2; the listed D gene, TRBD2, was not tested against the DNA. TRBV1 is a pseudogene segment. This CDR3 has 18 amino acids.

This clone was picked up one time. The rearrangement joins TRBV7-2 to TRBJ2-3; D gene uncertain. CDR3 length: 14 residues. The germline V and J ends were trimmed by 2 bases and 5 bases, with 11 bases remaining between them. CDR1 and CDR2 from the germline V gene are SGHTA and FQGNSA. CDR3 bases: TGTGCCAGCAGCTTAAACCCCCAGCTAGATACGCAGTATTTT. This gives the protein CASSLNPQLDTQYF.

V is TRBV19 and J is TRBJ2-1; no reliable D call. The CDR3 is 13 amino acids. Trimming shortened V by 1 base and J by 5 bases, and 6 bases separated the two germline ends. From germline, CDR1 is LNHDA and CDR2 SQIVND (reference sequence). CDR3 coding DNA: TGTGCCAGTAGTATAGGTTTCAACAATGAGCAGTTCTTC. Translation gives CASSIGFNNEQFF.

The V and J genes are TRBV19 and TRBJ2-7, with D tentatively TRBD2 (6 bases). Trimming removed 5 bases from V and 9 bases from J, with 17 bases in between. CDR3 length equals 13 residues. The germline gives CDR1 LNHDA, CDR2 SQIVND (reference sequence). CDR3 in DNA: TGTGCCAGTAGTGCCTCTGCTGCGGGGTGGCAGTACTTC. Translating it yields CASSASAAGWQYF.